Shown below are 10 T cell receptor beta chains from a single sample sequenced in a study of cytomegalovirus exposure and HLA in healthy donors. PCR amplification relied on 60 Vbeta primers (plus 13 Jbeta primers). Sequencing was performed with immunoSEQ multiplex PCR; in TCRdb, only in-frame clones are kept and a portion is missing. Of 150,000 or so clones detected, roughly 70% appear once; the ten largest clones hold approximately 2.8%. Sequencing was performed on PBMCs. These TCRs come from a male donor in good health and CMV-seronegative.

The V gene is TRBV5-5, the J gene TRBJ1-1; D unresolved. Trimming left V 4 bases short and J 3 bases short, with 13 bases between. There are 14 residues in the CDR3. The V gene's germline CDR1 is SGHKS and CDR2 YYEKEE (reference sequence). The DNA for the CDR3 is TGTGCCAGCAGCCAGGCAGGAAGAGACACTGAAGCTTTCTTT. This sequence encodes CASSQAGRDTEAFF.

The rearrangement uses TRBV28 and TRBJ2-1; D is unresolved. The V gene lost 3 bases and the J gene lost 1 base, with 7 bases spanning the gap. Germline loops: CDR1 MDHEN, CDR2 SYDVKM. CDR3 length: 14 amino acids. The CDR3 DNA reads TGTGCCAGCAGTTTTCTAGGTTCCTACAATGAGCAGTTCTTC. Its protein product is CASSFLGSYNEQFF.

The V gene is TRBV11-1, the J gene TRBJ2-1, with 9 bases fitting TRBD2. The CDR3 spans 17 residues. Germline V gives CDR1 SGHAT, CDR2 FQDESV (reference sequence). The ends lost 5 bases at V and 4 bases at J; junction bases unmatched: 12. CDR3 coding DNA: TGTGCCAGCAGCCCCTTCTGGACTAGCGCACCATACAATGAGCAGTTCTTC. Protein sequence: CASSPFWTSAPYNEQFF.

In its sample, this clone was seen a few times. The chain couples TRBV7-9 to TRBJ2-7; D remains unclear. Per germline, CDR1 SEHNR and CDR2 FQNEAQ (reference sequence). This CDR3 spans 13 amino acids. V was trimmed by 11 bases and J by 1 base, leaving 15 bases between them. The CDR3 protein is CACPGEDSYEQYF. As DNA, the CDR3 is TGTGCCTGCCCGGGTGAGGATTCCTACGAGCAGTACTTC.

The J gene is TRBJ2-5, the V gene TRBV18; D may match TRBD1 or TRBD2 (5 bases each). The CDR3 totals 14 residues. Germline V gene data show CDR1 as KGHSH and CDR2 as LQKENI. V dropped 5 bases and J dropped 2 bases, with 12 bases sitting between them. CDR3 residues: CASSSQDFQETQYF. In DNA, the CDR3 is TGTGCCAGCTCATCACAGGACTTTCAAGAGACCCAGTACTTC.

The genes are TRBV2 and TRBJ1-5, with unresolved D. Germline CDR1 is SNHLY and CDR2 is FYNNEI. The CDR3 spans 13 residues. The V and J ends lost 6 bases and 4 bases respectively, with 10 bases between them. The CDR3 protein is CASRADGNQPQHF. The CDR3 DNA reads as TGTGCCAGCAGAGCTGACGGGAATCAGCCCCAGCATTTT.

This clone was seen once. The chain employs TRBV5-1 and TRBJ1-1; 8 bases line up with TRBD1. The V gene's germline CDR1 is SGHRS and CDR2 YFSETQ. The ends lost 4 bases at V and 7 bases at J; junction bases unmatched: 6. The length of the CDR3 is 13 residues. The CDR3 is CASSVTGVGEAFF. The CDR3 DNA reads TGCGCCAGCAGCGTGACAGGGGTTGGTGAAGCTTTCTTT.

The chain is built from TRBV19 and TRBJ2-5; a possible D gene is TRBD1 (5 bases). The V and J ends lost 3 bases and 1 base respectively, with 6 bases between them. Germline CDR1 LNHDA, CDR2 SQIVND (reference sequence). The CDR3 runs to 13 residues. CDR3 sequence: CASSITGQETQYF. CDR3 in DNA: TGTGCCAGTAGTATTACAGGCCAAGAGACCCAGTACTTC. Looking up the rest from reference TRBV19 and TRBJ2-5 gives the full variable domain: DGGITQSPKYLFRKEGQNVTLSCEQNLNHDAMYWYRQDPGQGLRLIYYSQIVNDFQKGDIAEGYSVSREKKESFPLTVTSAQKNPTAFYLCASSITGQETQYFGPGTRLLVL.

This chain links TRBV4-1 with TRBJ2-6, with D possibly matching TRBD1 (5 bases). This CDR3 contains 17 residues. Germline CDR1 reads MGHRA; CDR2 reads YSYEKL. Trimming pared 0 bases from V and 7 bases from J, leaving 16 bases between. In DNA form, the CDR3 reads TGCGCCAGCAGCCAAGATATGACAGCGCAACCTGCCAACGTCCTGACTTTC. It encodes CASSQDMTAQPANVLTF.

The genes are TRBV5-1 and TRBJ2-5; D is ambiguous. The J call is in doubt because the DNA end fits TRBJ2-7 better. Germline V CDR1 and CDR2: SGHRS, YFSETQ. The CDR3 totals 13 residues. CDR3 DNA: TGCGCCAGCAGCTTCTGGTTAGATTACGAGCAGTACTTC. It yields the protein CASSFWLDYEQYF.